Presented here are 21 T cell receptor delta chains from one specimen sequenced in a study of gamma delta lymphoproliferative disorders and STAT genes. The receptor sequences were amplified from genomic DNA of peripheral blood mononuclear cells. TCRdb re-called the multiplex PCR reads using CATT. The sample contains approximately 1,800 delta-chain clones, about 2.5% of which appear only once. The sample was blood. The receptors originated from a human donor in good health.

This clone has more than one count but fewer than ten. The protein in TCRdb stems from a much larger clone and differs at residue 3 from this DNA's translation, likely a read error; here the protein is translated from the DNA. V gene TRDV2 combines with J gene TRDJ1, with 9 nucleotides matching TRDD3. The CDR3 runs to 14 residues. Germline CDR1 reads GEAIGNYY; CDR2 reads EKD. DNA of the CDR3: TGTGCCCGTGACCAACTGGGGGACCGCGATAAACTCATCTTT. This sequence encodes CARDQLGDRDKLIF.

Note on this clone: Since a far larger clone is one base different, this is likely a read error. The J gene is TRDJ1, the V gene TRDV2, with 8 nucleotides matching TRDD3. Germline V CDR1 and CDR2: GEAIGNYY, EKD. This CDR3 contains 17 residues. This chain's CDR3 is CACDTGPLGAYTNKLIF. The CDR3 DNA follows: TGTGCCTGTGACACTGGTCCACTGGGGGCGTACACCAATAAACTCATCTTT.

The table lists this clone with a few counts. TCRdb attributes to this sequence the protein of a much larger clone, which differs from the DNA translation at residue 8; a read error is likely, and the protein displayed is translated from the DNA. The chain employs TRDV2 and TRDJ1; TRDD3 agrees at 8 bases. The V segment lost 2 bases and the J segment 4 bases; nucleotides outside the gene matches: 14. The CDR3 contains 17 residues. Germline values: CDR1 GEAIGNYY, CDR2 EKD. CDR3 loop: CACDRLGVSVSYDKLIF. CDR3 sequence (DNA): TGTGCCTGTGACAGACTGGGGGTCTCAGTTTCTTACGATAAACTCATCTTT.

This clone was detected only a few times. Relative to the germline gene, one junction end is altered; a read error may explain this. Additional DNA sequences in this sample encode the identical CDR3. The chain uses TRDV2 and TRDJ1, with a tentative D call TRDD3 (5 bases). Germline V gives CDR1 GEAIGNYY, CDR2 EKD. This CDR3 is 17 amino acids long. CDR3 amino acids: CACDPLGDTGNTDKLIF. CDR3 sequence (DNA): TGTGCCTGTGACCCCTTGGGTGATACCGGGAACACTGATAAACTCATCTTT.

A note on this clone: This DNA translates differently at residue 8 from the TCRdb protein, which is that of a much larger clone; a read error is likely, and the protein shown is the DNA's own translation. CDR3 sequence (DNA): TGTGCCTGTGACACCGTGGCCGTGCAGGACACCGATAAACTCATCTTT. This gives the protein CACDTVAVQDTDKLIF. This chain joins TRDV2 and TRDJ1; D is ambiguous. Germline CDR1 is GEAIGNYY and CDR2 is EKD. The CDR3 length is 16 residues. Trimming left V 0 bases short and J 0 bases short, with 13 bases between.

This clone counts as large (0.1 to 1%). This same CDR3 is encoded by further DNA sequences in the sample. This chain links TRDV2 with TRDJ1, with 7 bases aligning to TRDD3. The V gene end was trimmed by 0 bases and the J gene end by 5 bases; junction bases not matched to a gene: 5. The CDR3 has 14 residues. Germline V gives CDR1 GEAIGNYY, CDR2 EKD. Here the CDR3 reads CACDTRGICDKLIF. The CDR3 DNA reads TGTGCCTGTGACACCCGGGGGATTTGTGATAAACTCATCTTT.

This clone showed up just a few times. TCRdb lists the protein of a much larger clone for this DNA, which differs at residue 11, so this is likely a read error; the protein given here is translated from the DNA itself. The chain has TRDV3 and TRDJ1; 8 nucleotides align to TRDD3. CDR1 is TVYSNPD and CDR2 is GDNSRS in the germline V gene (reference sequence). CDR3 length: 16 residues. Trimming at V came to 4 bases and at J to 4 bases, leaving 17 bases not matched to a gene. In DNA form, the CDR3 reads TGTGCCTCCCGTGGGTACTGGGGATACTGCATCGATAAACTCATCTTT. As protein: CASRGYWGYCIDKLIF.

This clone was found a few times. The TCRdb record carries a much larger clone's protein, which differs from this DNA's translation at residue 11; a read error is the likely cause, and the protein listed here is the DNA translation. This chain uses TRDV2 with TRDJ1, with TRDD3 matching 9 bases. Looked up from germline, CDR1 is GEAIGNYY and CDR2 is EKD. The V segment lost 1 base and the J segment 1 base; nucleotides outside the gene matches: 24. The CDR3 consists of 22 residues. Here the CDR3 DNA reads TGTGCCTGTGACACACTCCTGGTCGGCGGTCCGGGGGATACCAAGGCCACCGATAAACTCATCTTT. Translation gives CACDTLLVGGPGDTKATDKLIF.

As concerns this clone: The protein TCRdb gives is from a much larger clone and does not agree with this DNA's translation at residue 10, likely a read error; the protein shown here comes from the DNA. This rearrangement joins TRDV2 to TRDJ1, with D perhaps assigned TRDD1 or TRDD3 (5 bases each). The V gene's germline CDR1 is GEAIGNYY and CDR2 EKD. The CDR3 consists of 15 residues. The V gene lost 2 bases and the J gene lost 3 bases, with 15 bases spanning the gap. The CDR3 region has the DNA TGTGCCTGTGACATAGGGAACAAATACGCCGATAAACTCATCTTT. Translation gives CACDIGNKYADKLIF.

About this clone itself: TCRdb has a much larger clone's protein, which differs at residue 5 from the translation of this DNA, likely because of a read error; what is shown is the protein translated from the DNA. This chain connects TRDV1 to TRDJ1; a possible D gene is TRDD3 (6 bases). V lost 3 bases to trimming and J lost 3 bases, with 11 bases between them. Germline lookup yields CDR1 TSWWSYY and CDR2 QGS. The CDR3 is 14 residues long. The CDR3 nucleotides are TGTGCTCTTGGGGACGCCGGGGGAGCCGATAAACTCATCTTT. As protein: CALGDAGGADKLIF.

This clone was counted only a few times. TCRdb attributes to this sequence the protein of a much larger clone, which differs from the DNA translation at residue 14; a read error is likely, and the protein displayed is translated from the DNA. The V and J genes are TRDV2 and TRDJ1, with a possible D match to TRDD3 (5 bases). Germline loops: CDR1 GEAIGNYY, CDR2 EKD. There are 17 residues in the CDR3. The CDR3 DNA reads as TGTGCCTGTGACTCACTGGTCGACACAGCGTACACCGATAATCTCATCTTT. Protein product: CACDSLVDTAYTDNLIF.

This clone has a handful of counts. A read error likely explains why the TCRdb protein, taken from a much larger clone, differs from this DNA's translation at residue 5; the protein shown is translated from the DNA. This chain joins TRDV2 and TRDJ3, with 9 bases that match TRDD3. The junction had 7 bases not matched to a gene; V was cut back by 3 bases and J by 2 bases. Germline CDR1 reads GEAIGNYY; CDR2 reads EKD. This CDR3 is 18 amino acids long. The CDR3 reads CACDAVGDRPWDTRQMFF. The DNA for the CDR3 is TGTGCCTGTGACGCGGTGGGGGATAGACCCTGGGACACCCGACAGATGTTTTTC.

This clone occurred a few times. The amino acid sequence in TCRdb belongs to a much larger clone and departs from this DNA's translation at residue 15, likely a sequencing read error; the sequence shown is translated from the DNA. The rearrangement uses TRDV2 and TRDJ1; 12 bases align to TRDD3. CDR3 size: 17 residues. CDR1 is GEAIGNYY, CDR2 EKD, per germline. CDR3: CACDVLGDTIHTDKPIF. In nucleotides, the CDR3 is TGTGCCTGTGACGTACTGGGGGATACCATTCACACCGATAAACCCATCTTT.

To note about this clone: A far larger clone differs by one base, so this is likely a read error. J is TRDJ1 and V is TRDV2; TRDD3 aligns across 8 bases. The CDR3 runs to 19 residues. J lost 0 bases, V lost 0 bases, and 14 bases had no gene match. Germline V gene data show CDR1 as GEAIGNYY and CDR2 as EKD. In nucleotides, the CDR3 is TGTGCCTGTGACACCTTAGTACTGAGGGATACGCATTACACCGATAAACTCATCTTT. It translates to CACDTLVLRDTHYTDKLIF.

By share of the sample, this clone is large. Other DNA sequences within the sample encode an identical CDR3. J is TRDJ3 and V is TRDV2; a possible D gene is TRDD3 (5 bases). The CDR3 consists of 20 residues. Deletions cut 0 bases from V and 0 bases from J, with 17 bases between. CDR1 and CDR2 (germline): GEAIGNYY, EKD. The CDR3 loop is CACDTTSRGSSSWDTRQMFF. DNA of the CDR3: TGTGCCTGTGACACCACCTCGCGGGGGTCGAGCTCCTGGGACACCCGACAGATGTTTTTC.

On this clone: A read error is the likely source, as a far larger clone sits one nucleotide away. It is unclear where the CDR3 begins or ends on the DNA, so no DNA is shown, and the CDR3 is as TCRdb lists it. Other DNA sequences in the same sample also yield this CDR3. V usage is TRAV29/DV5 and J usage is TRDJ1; TRDD3 is the table's D call, not checked against the DNA. The germline V gene has CDR1 NSMFDY and CDR2 ISSIKDK. The CDR3 numbers 20 amino acids, ends counted. CDR3 loop: CSVLLCTPPSWGIGFDKLIF.

Of note for this clone: TCRdb attributes to this sequence the protein of a much larger clone, which differs from the DNA translation at residue 6; a read error is likely, and the protein displayed is translated from the DNA. V usage is TRDV2 and J usage is TRDJ1; 7 positions match TRDD3. Trimming at V came to 1 base and at J to 2 bases, leaving 9 bases not matched to a gene. Germline-derived CDR1 and CDR2 are GEAIGNYY and EKD. The CDR3 is 16 amino acids. CDR3 amino acids: CACDTRGYDPTDKLIF. For the CDR3, the DNA is TGTGCCTGTGACACTAGGGGATATGACCCAACCGATAAACTCATCTTT.

Sample share makes this clone large. The sample has other DNA sequences that encode this CDR3 too. V and J are TRDV1 and TRDJ1, with 10 bases that match TRDD3. CDR1 and CDR2 (germline): TSWWSYY, QGS. The length of the CDR3 is 20 residues. Trimming removed 2 bases from V and 10 bases from J; junction bases left unmatched: 25. CDR3 nucleotide sequence: TGTGCTCTTGGGGAATGGGACCTACAGATCCCTATTGGGGGATACAGGCGACTCATCTTT. This translates into CALGEWDLQIPIGGYRRLIF.

Comment on this clone: The mismatch at residue 7 between this DNA's translation and the TCRdb protein of a much larger clone likely reflects a read error; the protein shown is translated from the DNA. This chain connects TRDV2 to TRDJ1, with TRDD3 matching 9 bases. Germline V lookup: CDR1 GEAIGNYY, CDR2 EKD. The CDR3 contains 17 residues. With V trimmed by 2 bases and J by 0 bases, 9 bases remained unmatched. CDR3 DNA: TGTGCCTGTGACATCATGAGGGGGATACCGTACACCGATAAACTCATCTTT. Protein: CACDIMRGIPYTDKLIF.

This clone was seen a handful of times. TCRdb's entry gives the protein of a much larger clone, which mismatches this DNA's translation at residue 3, likely from a read error; the protein reported here is translated from the DNA. The chain has TRDV2 and TRDJ1, with 11 nucleotides matching TRDD3. Germline assignment: CDR1 GEAIGNYY and CDR2 EKD. The CDR3 has 19 residues. The DNA for the CDR3 is TGTGCCCGTGACACCCTAACTGGGGGATATTCCCAGGCCACCGATAAACTCATCTTT. This sequence encodes CARDTLTGGYSQATDKLIF.

The table lists this clone with a few counts. With only one base between it and a far larger clone, this is likely a read error. Distinct nucleotide sequences in the sample also encode this CDR3. This chain links TRDV1 with TRDJ1, with 7 bases aligning to TRDD3. V lost 1 base, J lost 4 bases, and 18 bases stayed unmatched. Germline lookup yields CDR1 TSWWSYY and CDR2 QGS. CDR3 length: 19 residues. The CDR3 here is CALGERLSSYWGLSDKLIF. CDR3 DNA: TGTGCTCTTGGGGAACGCCTGAGCTCGTACTGGGGACTAAGCGATAAACTCATCTTT.